The rows below give T cell receptor beta chains drawn from one sample of a study of T cell responses to AZD1222 COVID-19 vaccine. Generated by immunoSEQ multiplex PCR, the TCRdb table keeps only in-frame clones and is missing some. Of about 210,000 clones detected, roughly 94% appear once; the ten largest clones hold around 1.7%. This material consisted of peripheral blood, taken 28 days after the second dose of the MenACWY control vaccine. These receptors were collected from an adult who received the MenACWY meningococcal vaccine as a control. The CDR3 runs from the conserved cysteine through the conserved F or W. The order of the fields is V gene, J gene, clone size, D gene, CDR3 DNA, CDR3 protein. D genes are given only for firm matches. Clone size is stated in some rows and not others, as once, few, many or a class when expanded.

TRBV2	TRBJ2-5	.	TRBD2	TGTGCCAGCGGCCTAGCGGCGGGGACCCAGTACTTC	CASGLAAGTQYF
TRBV27	TRBJ2-1	.	.	TGTGCCAGCAGTCAGGGGCGTTACAATGAGCAGTTCTTC	CASSQGRYNEQFF
TRBV24-1	TRBJ1-5	.	.	TGTGCCACCATGCAGGGACCAAATCAGCCCCAGCATTTT	CATMQGPNQPQHF
TRBV6-5	TRBJ1-6	.	.	TGTGCCAGCACACCCGGGGGGTATTCACCCCTCCACTTT	CASTPGGYSPLHF
TRBV5-4	TRBJ1-4	.	TRBD1	TGTGCCAGCAGCGTGGCAGGGGGGAATGAAAAACTGTTTTTT	CASSVAGGNEKLFF
TRBV4-1	TRBJ2-3	.	TRBD2	TGCGCCAGCAGCCAAGAACCTAGCGGGGGGGCCTGGGTAGATACGCAGTATTTT	CASSQEPSGGAWVDTQYF
TRBV2	TRBJ2-2	.	.	TGTGCCAGCAGTCCGGGCAGGGGGGAGCTGTTTTTT	CASSPGRGELFF
TRBV9	TRBJ2-1	.	.	TGTGCCAGCAGCGGACGGAGGGGAGCGGAGCAGTTCTTC	CASSGRRGAEQFF
TRBV5-8	TRBJ1-6	.	TRBD1	TGTGCCAGCAGCTATCGTCAGGGGGAGCGTTCACCCCTCCACTTT	CASSYRQGERSPLHF
TRBV6-6	TRBJ2-7	.	.	TGTGCCAGCAGACAGGGTGTCTCCTACGAGCAGTACTTC	CASRQGVSYEQYF
TRBV11-3	TRBJ2-3	.	TRBD2	TGTGCCAGCAGCTTGTCTAGCGGGATGGCAGATACGCAGTATTTT	CASSLSSGMADTQYF
TRBV6-2/TRBV6-3	TRBJ2-7	.	TRBD1	TGTGCCAGCAGTACCCAGGGGGCCTACGAGCAGTACTTC	CASSTQGAYEQYF
TRBV28	TRBJ2-7	once	.	TGTGCCAGCATTGGGGAGAATTCCTACGAGCAGTACTTC	CASIGENSYEQYF
TRBV4-1	TRBJ2-1	.	.	TGCGCCAGCAGCCAAGATCGATGGGCCTACAATGAGCAGTTCTTC	CASSQDRWAYNEQFF
TRBV7-9	TRBJ2-1	.	TRBD2	TGTGCCAGCAGCTCGGGACTAGCGGGAGTAGAGTTGTTCTTC	CASSSGLAGVELFF
TRBV28	TRBJ1-1	.	.	TGTGCCAGCAGCCTCCTTCTCACTGAAGCTTTCTTT	CASSLLLTEAFF
TRBV9	TRBJ1-1	.	.	TGTGCCAGCAGCGGAGGGGGACACACTGAAGCTTTCTTT	CASSGGGHTEAFF
TRBV30	TRBJ2-7	.	.	TGTGCCTGGAGTGTAGACCAAAACTACGAGCAGTACTTC	CAWSVDQNYEQYF
TRBV29-1	TRBJ2-7	.	.	TGCAGCGTTGGCACGTCCGGGGACGAGCAGTACTTC	CSVGTSGDEQYF
TRBV5-1	TRBJ2-3	.	TRBD2	TGCGCCAGCAGCTTGACTAGCGGAAGCACAGATACGCAGTATTTT	CASSLTSGSTDTQYF
TRBV20-1	TRBJ2-7	.	.	TGCAGTGCTAGTCGACTCTCCTACGAGCAGTACTTC	CSASRLSYEQYF
TRBV2	TRBJ1-3	.	TRBD1	TGTGCCAGCAGTGAACTCAGGGGGGGCGGAAACACCATATATTTT	CASSELRGGGNTIYF
TRBV5-4	TRBJ2-2	.	.	TGTGCCAGCAGCCAACGTAGTAGCGGCCACACCGGGGAGCTGTTTTTT	CASSQRSSGHTGELFF
TRBV6-5	TRBJ1-2	.	.	TGTGCCAGCAGTTACCTAAGAGGAGATAACTATGGCTACACCTTC	CASSYLRGDNYGYTF
TRBV5-4	TRBJ2-7	.	.	TGTGCCAGCAGCTCGCGAGCCGGGACGAAAGATAGCGAGCAGTACTTC	CASSSRAGTKDSEQYF
TRBV5-6	TRBJ2-5	.	.	TGTGCCAGCAGCTTGGAGATCCCGGAGACCCAGTACTTC	CASSLEIPETQYF
TRBV14	TRBJ2-7	.	.	TGTGCCAGCAGGCGATACGAGCAGTACTTC	CASRRYEQYF
TRBV2	TRBJ2-7	.	.	TGTGCCAGCACCCGGACCCTTGATAACTACGAGCAGTACTTC	CASTRTLDNYEQYF
TRBV4-1	TRBJ1-5	few	TRBD1	TGCGCCAGCAGCCAAGGCAGGGGGGCGAAGAATCAGCCCCAGCATTTT	CASSQGRGAKNQPQHF
TRBV2	TRBJ2-3	.	TRBD2	TGTGCCAGCAGTGACCCAGGCGGGAGTAACGCAGATACGCAGTATTTT	CASSDPGGSNADTQYF
TRBV6-5	TRBJ2-1	.	TRBD2	TGTGCCAGCACCATGACTAGCGGGGGGGGAAATGAGCAGTTCTTC	CASTMTSGGGNEQFF
TRBV28	TRBJ1-4	.	.	TGTGCCAGCAGTGTCAACCCATGGGGAACTAATGAAAAACTGTTTTTT	CASSVNPWGTNEKLFF
TRBV5-1	TRBJ2-5	few	TRBD2	TGCGCCAGCAGCTCCTCGGAGGGACTAGGACCGGGGCGAGAGACCCAGTACTTC	CASSSSEGLGPGRETQYF
TRBV29-1	TRBJ2-5	.	TRBD2	TGCAGCGTTGGGGTGCTAGCGGGGATTCAAGAGACCCAGTACTTC	CSVGVLAGIQETQYF
TRBV18	TRBJ1-1	.	.	TGTGCCAGCTACCCCCCGGGACAGAACACTGAAGCTTTCTTT	CASYPPGQNTEAFF